This entry lists 2 T cell receptor beta chains sequenced from one sample in a study of T-cell reconstitution after alpha-beta-depleted transplantation in children. A TCRbeta library incorporating unique molecular identifiers was prepared. MiXCR was run by TCRdb on the PCR reads, yielding one entry per CDR3 protein. Of about 360,000 distinct CDR3 sequences in the sample, less than 15% were seen once. The sample here was PBMCs, taken from the stem cell graft. Receptors originate from a human donor who donated a stem cell graft to a child with Fanconi anemia.

The chain has TRBV29-1 and TRBJ1-2, with a weak D call TRBD1 (5 bases). In germline, CDR1 is SQVTM, CDR2 ANQGSEA. CDR3 size: 13 residues. Trimming left V 2 bases short and J 4 bases short, with 11 bases between. CDR3 sequence: CSVEKGTVYGYTF. CDR3 nucleotide sequence: TGCAGCGTTGAAAAGGGGACCGTCTATGGCTACACCTTC.

The rearrangement links TRBV3-1 to TRBJ2-7, with D unresolved. V dropped 1 base and J dropped 6 bases, with 7 bases sitting between them. Germline V CDR1 and CDR2: LGHDT, YNNKEL (reference sequence). This CDR3 spans 12 amino acids. The DNA of the CDR3 is TGTGCCAGCAGCCAAGTCTATGGCGAGCAGTACTTC. This encodes CASSQVYGEQYF.